The clone carrying this TCR beta chain was observed a few times. Its antigen is undetermined. This CDR3 has 16 residues. Trimming stripped 3 bases from V and 0 bases from J, with 15 bases between. Per germline, CDR1 SGHNT and CDR2 YYREEE (reference sequence). The sample originates from a study of cytomegalovirus exposure and HLA in healthy donors. The PCR ran on 60 Vbeta and 13 Jbeta primers. TCRdb's table, derived via immunoSEQ multiplex PCR, lists solely in-frame clones and lacks some. The data contain roughly 82,000 clones, about 74% of them singletons. General study points: The availability of immune exposure information extended only to CMV serostatus. Some public TCRs appeared in many individuals, while most sequences were rare. CMV antigen specificity was confirmed in vitro for three CMV-associated chains.

The chain links TRBV5-4 to TRBJ1-2; D possibly corresponds to TRBD1 (6 bases). The specimen was PBMCs. The receptor was derived from a woman between 50 and 59 years old in good health and CMV-seropositive. CDR3 loop: CASSSRTAPSNYGYTF. DNA of the CDR3: TGTGCCAGCAGCTCTCGGACAGCCCCTTCTAACTATGGCTACACCTTC.